Listed here are 26 T cell receptor beta chains from one sample, sequenced in a study of CD8 T cells in Susac syndrome. Random hexamers were used to reverse transcribe the RNA input (about 0.5 to 1 ug). MiXCR was run by TCRdb on the immunoSEQ multiplex PCR reads, yielding one entry per CDR3 protein. The sample lists approximately 220,000 distinct CDR3 sequences; about 95% were seen once. Sequencing used CD4+ T cells from PBMCs. The origin of the receptors is a human donor with multiple sclerosis.

J is TRBJ1-1 and V is TRBV25-1; a weak D match, TRBD1 (6 bases). The germline V and J ends were trimmed by 6 bases and 2 bases, with 13 bases remaining between them. Per germline, CDR1 MGHDK and CDR2 SYGVNS. The CDR3 has 14 amino acids. CDR3 residues: CASRDGQLNTEAFF. CDR3 in DNA: TGTGCCAGCAGGGATGGACAGTTAAACACTGAAGCTTTCTTT.

The rearrangement uses TRBV9 and TRBJ1-1; 8 nucleotides align to TRBD1. The CDR3 spans 15 residues. Germline loops: CDR1 SGDLS, CDR2 YYNGEE. V was clipped by 4 bases and J by 1 base; unmatched bases: 6. The chain's CDR3 is CASSSYRGWNTEAFF. In DNA, the CDR3 is TGTGCCAGCAGCTCTTACAGGGGGTGGAACACTGAAGCTTTCTTT.

This rearrangement joins TRBV12-3 or TRBV12-4 to TRBJ1-1; D perhaps matches TRBD1 (5 bases). Trimming took off 5 bases at V and 4 bases at J, with 14 bases between the two ends. The CDR3 extends over 14 amino acids. CDR3 loop: CASSPQGIATEAFF. CDR3 coding DNA: TGTGCCAGCAGTCCTCAGGGAATCGCCACTGAAGCTTTCTTT.

This sequence joins TRBV30 and TRBJ1-1; perhaps TRBD1 as D (5 bases). CDR1 and CDR2 (germline): GTSNPN, SVGIG (reference sequence). The CDR3 has 13 amino acids. Trimming removed 6 bases from V and 5 bases from J, with 16 bases in between. This chain's CDR3 is CACQRRGWTEAFF. The CDR3 nucleotides read TGTGCCTGCCAGCGTAGGGGATGGACTGAAGCTTTCTTT.

The chain carries TRBV7-9 and TRBJ1-1; 7 positions match TRBD1. The CDR3 covers 14 residues. Germline-derived CDR1 and CDR2 are SEHNR and FQNEAQ (reference sequence). J was trimmed by 0 bases and V by 4 bases; bases with no gene match: 2. CDR3 nucleotides: TGTGCCAGCAGCTGGGGACAGCTGAACACTGAAGCTTTCTTT. The encoded protein is CASSWGQLNTEAFF. Using reference TRBV7-9 and TRBJ1-1 for the parts outside the CDR3, the full variable domain is DTGVSQNPRHKITKRGQNVTFRCDPISEHNRLYWYRQTLGQGPEFLTYFQNEAQLEKSRLLSDRFSAERPKGSFSTLEIQRTEQGDSAMYLCASSWGQLNTEAFFGQGTRLTVV.

For the CDR3, the DNA is TGTGCCAGCAGTTGGGTAGGGGCTGTCTCTGGGGCCAACGTCCTGACTTTC. The encoded protein is CASSWVGAVSGANVLTF. V is TRBV12-3 or TRBV12-4 and J is TRBJ2-6; weak D call: TRBD1 (5 bases). The CDR3 is made up of 17 amino acids. Between the trimmed V and J ends, which lost 4 bases and 0 bases, there was a span of 13 bases.

CDR3 loop: CSAALSGASYNEQFF. Written as DNA, the CDR3 is TGCAGTGCTGCCTTGAGTGGGGCTTCCTACAATGAGCAGTTCTTC. The chain employs TRBV20-1 and TRBJ2-1; weak D call: TRBD1 (5 bases). CDR1 is DFQATT, CDR2 SNEGSKA, per germline (reference sequence). CDR3 length: 15 residues. The V and J ends lost 5 bases and 1 base respectively, with 15 bases between them.

This chain uses TRBV10-3 with TRBJ2-7; 7 bases fit TRBD2. The CDR3 totals 12 residues. Germline-derived CDR1 and CDR2 are ENHRY and SYGVKD. Germline trimming cut 5 bases from V and 6 bases from J; bases unmatched to any gene: 4. CDR3 amino acids: CAISLGGGEQYV. CDR3 DNA sequence: TGTGCCATCAGTCTTGGCGGGGGCGAGCAGTACGTC.

V is TRBV12-3 or TRBV12-4 and J is TRBJ1-2, with D possibly matching TRBD1 (6 bases). Trimming took off 1 base at V and 9 bases at J, with 15 bases between the two ends. The CDR3 totals 14 residues. CDR3 nucleotide sequence: TGTGCCAGCAGTTTAGGAGGAACCAGGGGAAGCTACACCTTC. Translated, it gives CASSLGGTRGSYTF.

The chain combines TRBV7-8 with TRBJ1-5, with TRBD1 matching 8 bases. Germline V gene lookup returns CDR1 SGHVS and CDR2 FQNEAQ. The CDR3 extends over 15 amino acids. Trimming cost V 5 bases and J 3 bases; bases outside gene matches: 6. The CDR3 region has the DNA TGTGCCAGCAGCCCCGACAGGGGCCTCAATCAGCCCCAGCATTTT. It specifies CASSPDRGLNQPQHF.

V gene TRBV2 combines with J gene TRBJ1-1; TRBD1 agrees at 7 bases. V gave up 5 bases and J gave up 4 bases; unmatched junction bases: 7. Per germline, CDR1 SNHLY and CDR2 FYNNEI. The CDR3 contains 14 residues. This CDR3 is CASSFDRVGTEAFF. In DNA form, the CDR3 reads TGTGCCAGCAGTTTCGACAGGGTCGGCACTGAAGCTTTCTTT. Full variable domain (rest looked up from reference TRBV2 and TRBJ1-1): EPEVTQTPSHQVTQMGQEVILRCVPISNHLYFYWYRQILGQKVEFLVSFYNNEISEKSEIFDDQFSVERPDGSNFTLKIRSTKLEDSAMYFCASSFDRVGTEAFFGQGTRLTVV.

The count of this clonotype is one. The junction departs from the called germline gene at one end, perhaps through a read error. The gene calls are TRBV7-7 and TRBJ2-2; D may be TRBD2 (5 bases). Germline-derived CDR1 and CDR2 are SSHAT and FNYEAQ (reference sequence). The CDR3 is made up of 16 amino acids. The CDR3 sequence: CASSLALERNTGELFF. CDR3 coding DNA: TGTGCTAGCAGCTTAGCGTTAGAGAGGAACACCGGGGAGCTGTTTTTT.

This chain joins TRBV12-3 or TRBV12-4 and TRBJ1-1, with a weak D call TRBD1 (5 bases). The CDR3 spans 11 residues. Trimming removed 6 bases at V and 10 bases at J, with 12 bases between. CDR3 residues: CASSAGRLAFF. The CDR3, as DNA: TGTGCCAGCAGCGCGGGACGCTTAGCTTTCTTT.

V gene TRBV6-6 combines with J gene TRBJ1-2, with 9 bases identical to TRBD1. CDR1 and CDR2 (germline): MNHNY, SVGAGI (reference sequence). V shed 0 bases and J 8 bases; nucleotides not matched to a gene: 4. The CDR3 consists of 14 residues. The CDR3 DNA follows: TGTGCCAGCAGTTACTCGGACAGGGGCGGAGGCTACACCTTC. It translates to CASSYSDRGGGYTF.

The V call is TRBV5-1, the J call TRBJ1-5, with D uncertain. CDR3 length equals 15 residues. CDR1 and CDR2 from the germline V gene are SGHRS and YFSETQ. Trimming stripped 3 bases from V and 6 bases from J, with 16 bases between. The CDR3 protein is CASSSTGEGSQPQHF. The CDR3 DNA sequence: TGCGCCAGCAGCTCCACTGGTGAAGGGTCTCAGCCCCAGCATTTT.

The rearrangement joins TRBV28 to TRBJ2-7; a possible D gene is TRBD2 (6 bases). Germline V lookup: CDR1 MDHEN, CDR2 SYDVKM. Deletions cut 5 bases from V and 0 bases from J, with 14 bases between. CDR3 length: 15 amino acids. Here the CDR3 reads CASSGGLLSSYEQYV. CDR3 nucleotides: TGTGCCAGCAGTGGAGGGTTACTAAGCTCCTACGAGCAGTACGTC.

This chain joins TRBV2 and TRBJ2-1; D remains unclear. V was clipped by 2 bases and J by 6 bases, with 2 bases between them. Germline V gene sequence: CDR1 SNHLY, CDR2 FYNNEI. This CDR3 has 11 amino acids. The CDR3 coding sequence is TGTGCCAGCAGTGAAATCAATGAGCAGTTCTTC. Protein product: CASSEINEQFF.

V is TRBV20-1 and J is TRBJ1-4, with TRBD1 identical over 9 bases. V was pared by 6 bases and J by 6 bases, with 8 bases of the junction left unmatched. The CDR3 extends over 14 amino acids. The V gene's germline CDR1 is DFQATT and CDR2 SNEGSKA (reference sequence). This CDR3 reads CSAYTGQGHEKLFF. DNA of the CDR3: TGCAGTGCGTACACGGGACAGGGTCATGAAAAACTGTTTTTT.

The chain joins TRBV6-2 or TRBV6-3 to TRBJ2-3, with 8 bases identical to TRBD2. The CDR3 has 12 residues. Germline CDR1 is MNHEY and CDR2 is SVGEGT. V dropped 6 bases and J dropped 11; count of bases not matched to a gene: 7. The CDR3 sequence is CASSSLAGGQYF. CDR3 coding DNA: TGTGCCAGCAGCAGTCTCGCGGGGGGGCAGTATTTT.

This sequence joins TRBV28 and TRBJ2-5; D might be TRBD1 or TRBD2, each matching 5 bases. Between the trimmed V and J ends, which lost 10 bases and 4 bases, there was a span of 13 bases. Germline CDR1 and CDR2: MDHEN and SYDVKM. This CDR3 is 12 amino acids long. CDR3 nucleotide sequence: TGTGCCACACTGTTCGGGGCAGAGACCCAGTACTTC. Residues: CATLFGAETQYF.

This chain uses TRBV7-9 with TRBJ1-6, with D unclear. V was cut by 5 bases and J by 9 bases, with 8 bases left in between. Germline CDR1 and CDR2: SEHNR and FQNEAQ (reference sequence). The CDR3 spans 12 residues. The CDR3 loop reads CASSSEASPLHF. The CDR3 DNA reads as TGTGCCAGCAGCAGTGAGGCTTCACCCCTCCACTTT.

J is TRBJ1-1 and V is TRBV29-1, with D unresolved. The germline gives CDR1 SQVTM, CDR2 ANQGSEA. Trimming shortened V by 3 bases and J by 3 bases, and 8 bases separated the two germline ends. The length of the CDR3 is 12 residues. The CDR3 reads CSVDLPYTEAFF. The CDR3 DNA reads as TGCAGCGTTGATTTGCCGTACACTGAAGCTTTCTTT.

The chain employs TRBV7-8 and TRBJ2-4, with D maybe TRBD2 (6 bases). The CDR3 has 17 residues. V lost 5 bases and J 1 base, leaving 18 bases between the germline ends. CDR1 and CDR2 from the germline V gene are SGHVS and FQNEAQ. For the CDR3, the DNA is TGTGCCAGCAGCCATCCGGAGGGTTACTCCGCCAAAAACATTCAGTACTTC. Protein sequence: CASSHPEGYSAKNIQYF.

The table lists this clonotype with a few counts. This chain links TRBV12-3 or TRBV12-4 with TRBJ2-7; the D gene is possibly TRBD1 (6 bases). The CDR3 has 14 amino acids. V lost 3 bases, J lost 0 bases, and 9 bases lay in between. CDR3 region: CASSFEGGSYEQYF. Written as DNA, the CDR3 is TGTGCCAGCAGTTTCGAAGGGGGCTCCTACGAGCAGTACTTC.

This chain joins TRBV6-5 and TRBJ1-2; tentatively, D is TRBD1 (6 bases). From germline, CDR1 is MNHEY and CDR2 SVGAGI. The ends were cut back, 3 bases at V and 6 bases at J, with 11 bases in the middle. The CDR3 spans 13 residues. CDR3 loop: CASSYTGSNGYTF. The CDR3 DNA reads as TGTGCCAGCAGTTATACAGGGAGCAATGGCTACACCTTC.

The chain couples TRBV29-1 to TRBJ2-3, with D tentatively TRBD2 (5 bases). This CDR3 comprises 14 residues. Germline values: CDR1 SQVTM, CDR2 ANQGSEA. V gave up 7 bases and J gave up 2 bases, with 16 bases separating them. In nucleotides, the CDR3 is TGCAGCGCTGCTTCGGGAACTCACACAGATACGCAGTATTTT. Amino acids: CSAASGTHTDTQYF.